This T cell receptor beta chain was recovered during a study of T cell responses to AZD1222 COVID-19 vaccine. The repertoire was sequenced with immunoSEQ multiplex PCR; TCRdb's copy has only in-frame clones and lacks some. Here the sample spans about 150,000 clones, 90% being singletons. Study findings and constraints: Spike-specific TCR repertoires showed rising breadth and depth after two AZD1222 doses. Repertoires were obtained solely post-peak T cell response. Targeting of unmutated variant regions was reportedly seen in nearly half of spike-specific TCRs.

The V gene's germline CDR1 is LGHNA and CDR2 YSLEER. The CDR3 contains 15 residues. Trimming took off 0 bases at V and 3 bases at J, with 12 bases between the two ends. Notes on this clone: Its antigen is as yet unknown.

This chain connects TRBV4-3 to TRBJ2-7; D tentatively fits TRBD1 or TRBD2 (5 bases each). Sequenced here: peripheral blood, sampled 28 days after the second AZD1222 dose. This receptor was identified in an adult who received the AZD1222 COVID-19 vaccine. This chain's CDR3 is CASSQERGIGYEQYF. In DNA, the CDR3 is TGCGCCAGCAGCCAAGAGAGGGGCATCGGCTACGAGCAGTACTTC.